This T cell receptor beta chain was identified in a study of shared clonotypes between healthy human individuals. Study as a whole: Ranging from 18 to 49 in age, donors were two women and a few men. Study-wide results and limits: The study's rarefaction showed incomplete sorted-subset sequencing despite large depth. Across subsets, estimated richness was generally greater for naive than for memory populations.

This clone appeared a few times. Its antigen remains unknown. The assay was immunoSEQ multiplex PCR, and TCRdb's table has in-frame clones only and misses some. The sample contains some 2.1 million clones, roughly 94% of which appear only once. CD8 cells regarded as naive lacked CD45RO, were positively chosen for CCR7, and omitted terminally differentiated effector memory CD45RA+ cells. There were no recent acute infections or vaccinations among the donors, who were healthy HIV-negative adults. The CDR3 length is 15 residues. Germline CDR1 reads SNHLY; CDR2 reads FYNNEI. V was trimmed by 6 bases and J by 2 bases, leaving 11 bases between them.

The chain combines TRBV2 with TRBJ1-6, with unresolved D. The sample taken for sequencing was naive CD8+ T cells sorted from blood. This TCR was recovered from a man younger than 35 in good health. CDR3 coding DNA: TGTGCCAGCAGGACGGACGTAACCTATAATTCACCCCTCCACTTT. It specifies CASRTDVTYNSPLHF.